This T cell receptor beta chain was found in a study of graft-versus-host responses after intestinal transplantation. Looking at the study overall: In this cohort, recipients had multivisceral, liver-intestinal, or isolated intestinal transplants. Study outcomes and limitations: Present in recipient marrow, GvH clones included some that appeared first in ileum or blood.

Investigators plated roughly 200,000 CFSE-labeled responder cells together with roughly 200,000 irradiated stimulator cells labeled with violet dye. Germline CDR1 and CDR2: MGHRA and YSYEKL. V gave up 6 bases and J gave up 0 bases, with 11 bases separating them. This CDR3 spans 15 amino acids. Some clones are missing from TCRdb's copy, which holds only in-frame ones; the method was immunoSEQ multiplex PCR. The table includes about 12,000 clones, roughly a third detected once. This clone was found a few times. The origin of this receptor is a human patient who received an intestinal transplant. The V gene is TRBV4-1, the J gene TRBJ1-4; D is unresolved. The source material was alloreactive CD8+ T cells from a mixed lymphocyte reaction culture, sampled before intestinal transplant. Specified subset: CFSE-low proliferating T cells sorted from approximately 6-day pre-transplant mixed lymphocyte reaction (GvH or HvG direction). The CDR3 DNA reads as TGCGCCAGCAGTCTTCTCAAGTCAACTAATGAAAAACTGTTTTTT. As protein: CASSLLKSTNEKLFF.